The 8 T cell receptor beta chains given below trace back to one sample, sequenced in a study of T cell repertoires in ileal Crohn's disease. Time point described: inflamed ileum from the surgical specimen. Assay: immunoSEQ multiplex PCR; the TCRdb copy retains only in-frame clones and omits some. The sample has about 5,400 clones, 82% seen once. Sequencing was done on a sample of ileal tissue. These receptors were collected from an adult with Crohn's disease.

This chain links TRBV5-4 with TRBJ2-3; TRBD1 is a possible D gene (5 bases). Germline-derived CDR1 and CDR2 are SGHNT and YYREEE (reference sequence). V was clipped by 4 bases and J by 2 bases, with 20 bases between them. The CDR3 is 17 amino acids. The CDR3 nucleotides are TGTGCCAGCAGCGGACCCTACAGGACACCAGACACAGATACGCAGTATTTT. Its protein is CASSGPYRTPDTDTQYF.

The J gene is TRBJ1-2, the V gene TRBV27; a possible D gene is TRBD1 (5 bases). The CDR3 is 14 amino acids. The germline V and J ends were trimmed by 5 bases and 4 bases, with 14 bases remaining between them. Germline CDR1 is MNHEY and CDR2 is SMNVEV (reference sequence). CDR3 coding DNA: TGTGCCAGCAGTCCGAGGGGATATGGCTATGGCTACACCTTC. Protein: CASSPRGYGYGYTF.

This clone was picked up one time. V and J are TRBV11-2 and TRBJ2-2; no reliable D call. V was shortened by 2 bases and J by 2 bases, with 9 bases between the two germline ends. CDR3 length equals 15 residues. Germline CDR1 and CDR2: SGHAT and FQNNGV. CDR3 protein: CASSLRSLNTGELFF. The DNA of the CDR3 is TGTGCCAGCAGCTTACGGAGTCTCAACACCGGGGAGCTGTTTTTT.

V gene TRBV7-9 combines with J gene TRBJ2-5; TRBD1 aligns across 9 bases. Per the germline V gene, CDR1 is SEHNR and CDR2 is FQNEAQ (reference sequence). The V and J ends lost 2 bases and 5 bases, in that order; junction bases with no gene match: 9. CDR3 length equals 16 residues. The DNA of the CDR3 is TGTGCCAGCAGCTTAACACAGGGACAGGGTTCCGAGACCCAGTACTTC. Its translation: CASSLTQGQGSETQYF.

The chain is built from TRBV2 and TRBJ2-1; 10 bases line up with TRBD2. V gave up 8 bases and J gave up 7 bases; unmatched junction bases: 14. Germline V CDR1 and CDR2: SNHLY, FYNNEI. This CDR3 is built from 16 residues. The CDR3 DNA is TGTGCCAGCGGGGGGGAAATAGCGGGGGGTCGGAATGAGCAGTTCTTC. This sequence encodes CASGGEIAGGRNEQFF. The whole variable domain, filled in from reference TRBV2 and TRBJ2-1, reads EPEVTQTPSHQVTQMGQEVILRCVPISNHLYFYWYRQILGQKVEFLVSFYNNEISEKSEIFDDQFSVERPDGSNFTLKIRSTKLEDSAMYFCASGGEIAGGRNEQFFGPGTRLTVL.

The chain couples TRBV6-5 to TRBJ2-1; no reliable D call. CDR1 and CDR2 (germline): MNHEY, SVGAGI. V was clipped by 5 bases and J by 5 bases, with 16 bases between them. CDR3 length: 15 residues. This CDR3 reads CASSQRSNWDNEQFF. The CDR3 DNA reads as TGTGCCAGCAGTCAGAGGAGTAATTGGGACAATGAGCAGTTCTTC.

V and J are TRBV10-1 and TRBJ2-7, with TRBD1 matching over 10 bases. With 6 bases clipped from V and 7 bases from J, the junction kept 3 bases outside the gene matches. Germline V gene lookup returns CDR1 WNHNN and CDR2 SYGVQD (reference sequence). The CDR3 has 12 residues. The CDR3 loop is CASRDRGGEQYF. DNA of the CDR3: TGCGCCAGCAGGGACAGGGGGGGAGAGCAGTACTTC.

This chain joins TRBV5-4 and TRBJ2-7; D gene unclear. The CDR3 loop spans 14 amino acids. Germline V gene lookup returns CDR1 SGHNT and CDR2 YYREEE (reference sequence). V was trimmed by 6 bases and J by 3 bases, leaving 16 bases between them. The CDR3 sequence is CASNPSGQDYEQYF. The DNA of the CDR3 is TGTGCCAGCAACCCCTCCGGTCAGGACTACGAGCAGTACTTC.